The clone carrying this TCR beta chain was counted only a few times. TCRdb reanalysed the 5' RACE reads using MiXCR and keeps one entry per CDR3 protein. The sample records around 300,000 distinct CDR3 sequences, 10% to 15% being singletons. CDR3 length equals 14 residues. Trimming left V 6 bases short and J 1 base short, with 11 bases between. Germline loops: CDR1 MNHEY, CDR2 SVGEGT. These data belong to a study of T cells after yellow fever vaccination. About the research overall: Libraries from low-cell-number fractions were prepared with the SMART-Seq v4 Ultra Low Input RNA kit.

The origin of this receptor is a man between 25 and 39 years old who received the YFV17D yellow fever vaccine. This chain connects TRBV6-2 or TRBV6-3 to TRBJ2-3, with D possibly TRBD1 on 6 matching bases. Material: CD4+ T cells sorted from PBMCs, obtained 45 days after the yellow fever booster vaccination. The CDR3 DNA is TGTGCCAGCAGGAGGAGGACAGGCACAGATACGCAGTATTTT. It translates to CASRRRTGTDTQYF.